A selection of T cell receptor beta chains follows, all from one sample in a study of T cells in localized non-small cell lung cancer. Sequenced by immunoSEQ multiplex PCR; TCRdb stores in-frame clones only, minus some. The sample yields tens of thousands of clones, around 90% seen once. The starting material was peripheral blood, obtained before any cancer treatment. These receptors were obtained from a man aged 35 to 70 with stage I squamous cell lung carcinoma. The CDR3 runs from the conserved cysteine through the conserved F or W. Fields, in order: clone size, V gene, J gene, D gene, CDR3 protein, CDR3 DNA. The D gene is left open where the match is weak. Expanded clones get a size class; other rows say once, few or many, or leave the size out.

clone size: -; V gene: TRBV27; J gene: TRBJ1-5; D gene: -; CDR3 protein: CVSSSINQPQHF; CDR3 DNA: TGTGTCAGCAGTTCGATCAATCAGCCCCAGCATTTT
clone size: -; V gene: TRBV6-5; J gene: TRBJ2-7; D gene: TRBD1; CDR3 protein: CASYRTGQFPYEQYF; CDR3 DNA: TGTGCCAGTTATAGGACAGGGCAATTCCCCTACGAGCAGTACTTC
clone size: -; V gene: TRBV4-3; J gene: TRBJ1-2; D gene: -; CDR3 protein: CASSQGRVGYGYTF; CDR3 DNA: TGCGCCAGCAGCCAAGGCCGGGTGGGCTATGGCTACACCTTC
clone size: -; V gene: TRBV30; J gene: TRBJ1-3; D gene: -; CDR3 protein: CAWRPPRGSGNTIYF; CDR3 DNA: TGTGCCTGGAGACCCCCTAGGGGTTCTGGAAACACCATATATTTT
clone size: -; V gene: TRBV7-2; J gene: TRBJ2-3; D gene: TRBD2; CDR3 protein: CASWASGGADTQYF; CDR3 DNA: TGTGCCAGCTGGGCTAGCGGGGGGGCAGATACGCAGTATTTT
clone size: few; V gene: TRBV4-1; J gene: TRBJ1-2; D gene: TRBD1; CDR3 protein: CASSPGTGNFYGYTF; CDR3 DNA: TGCGCCAGCAGCCCGGGGACAGGGAACTTCTATGGCTACACCTTC
clone size: -; V gene: TRBV2; J gene: TRBJ2-1; D gene: -; CDR3 protein: CASRSDWNNEQFF; CDR3 DNA: TGTGCCAGCAGATCGGACTGGAACAATGAGCAGTTCTTC
clone size: -; V gene: TRBV7-2; J gene: TRBJ2-1; D gene: -; CDR3 protein: CASSLNGVQAYNEQFF; CDR3 DNA: TGTGCCAGCAGCTTAAATGGCGTTCAGGCCTACAATGAGCAGTTCTTC
clone size: -; V gene: TRBV19; J gene: TRBJ1-2; D gene: -; CDR3 protein: CASSIGRLNGYTF; CDR3 DNA: TGTGCCAGTAGTATAGGTAGGCTGAATGGCTACACCTTC
clone size: -; V gene: TRBV5-6; J gene: TRBJ2-1; D gene: -; CDR3 protein: CANKKRGSGNEQFF; CDR3 DNA: TGTGCCAACAAAAAACGGGGTAGCGGCAATGAGCAGTTCTTC
clone size: few; V gene: TRBV4-2; J gene: TRBJ1-2; D gene: TRBD1; CDR3 protein: CASSQGLQGIGYTF; CDR3 DNA: TGTGCCAGCAGCCAAGGTCTACAGGGGATTGGCTACACCTTC
clone size: -; V gene: TRBV19; J gene: TRBJ1-2; D gene: -; CDR3 protein: CASSPGLSGGYTF; CDR3 DNA: TGTGCCAGTTCCCCCGGCCTTTCGGGCGGCTACACCTTC
clone size: -; V gene: TRBV5-1; J gene: TRBJ1-1; D gene: -; CDR3 protein: CASSQQGLEGTEAFF; CDR3 DNA: TGCGCCAGCAGCCAGCAGGGTCTAGAGGGGACTGAAGCTTTCTTT
clone size: -; V gene: TRBV2; J gene: TRBJ2-1; D gene: -; CDR3 protein: CAIPAQAEGSYNEQFF; CDR3 DNA: TGTGCCATCCCTGCACAGGCCGAGGGCTCCTACAATGAGCAGTTCTTC
clone size: -; V gene: TRBV4-1; J gene: TRBJ1-5; D gene: -; CDR3 protein: CASSQDRSRNQPQHF; CDR3 DNA: TGCGCCAGCAGCCAAGATCGCTCCAGGAATCAGCCCCAGCATTTT
clone size: -; V gene: TRBV28; J gene: TRBJ1-1; D gene: -; CDR3 protein: CASTGLTEAFF; CDR3 DNA: TGTGCCAGCACGGGTCTGACTGAAGCTTTCTTT
clone size: -; V gene: TRBV28; J gene: TRBJ2-1; D gene: TRBD2; CDR3 protein: CASTPGTSPDEQFF; CDR3 DNA: TGTGCCAGCACTCCCGGGACTAGTCCTGATGAGCAGTTCTTC
clone size: -; V gene: TRBV5-1; J gene: TRBJ2-1; D gene: -; CDR3 protein: CASCTTDTRYNEQFF; CDR3 DNA: TGCGCCAGCTGCACGACCGACACTCGGTACAATGAGCAGTTCTTC
clone size: -; V gene: TRBV6-1; J gene: TRBJ1-5; D gene: -; CDR3 protein: CASSEDTDPGSPQHF; CDR3 DNA: TGTGCCAGCAGTGAGGATACAGACCCCGGTTCGCCCCAGCATTTT
clone size: -; V gene: TRBV4-1; J gene: TRBJ2-7; D gene: -; CDR3 protein: CASSQDSSPDEQYF; CDR3 DNA: TGCGCCAGCAGCCAAGATAGCAGCCCCGACGAGCAGTACTTC
clone size: -; V gene: TRBV6-9; J gene: TRBJ1-6; D gene: TRBD1; CDR3 protein: CASSYRGSYNSPLHF; CDR3 DNA: TGTGCCAGCAGTTACAGGGGGTCCTATAATTCACCCCTCCACTTT
clone size: large; V gene: TRBV19; J gene: TRBJ1-2; D gene: -; CDR3 protein: CASSIYGQLMGGYTF; CDR3 DNA: TGTGCCAGTAGTATCTACGGACAGTTAATGGGTGGCTACACCTTC
clone size: -; V gene: TRBV15; J gene: TRBJ1-1; D gene: TRBD1; CDR3 protein: CATRQGPEAFF; CDR3 DNA: TGTGCCACCCGACAGGGACCAGAAGCTTTCTTT
clone size: -; V gene: TRBV19; J gene: TRBJ1-6; D gene: -; CDR3 protein: CASSRGAESPLHF; CDR3 DNA: TGTGCCAGTAGTCGAGGTGCAGAATCACCCCTCCACTTT
clone size: -; V gene: TRBV6-1; J gene: TRBJ1-2; D gene: -; CDR3 protein: CASLRDYGYTF; CDR3 DNA: TGTGCCAGCCTCAGGGATTATGGCTACACCTTC
clone size: -; V gene: TRBV30; J gene: TRBJ2-7; D gene: -; CDR3 protein: CAWSFGYEQYF; CDR3 DNA: TGTGCCTGGAGTTTTGGGTACGAGCAGTACTTC
clone size: -; V gene: TRBV10-3; J gene: TRBJ2-7; D gene: -; CDR3 protein: CAISTAAEGLSYEQYF; CDR3 DNA: TGTGCCATCAGTACTGCCGCGGAGGGACTCTCCTACGAGCAGTACTTC
clone size: -; V gene: TRBV19; J gene: TRBJ1-4; D gene: -; CDR3 protein: CASTIGEGVGEKLFF; CDR3 DNA: TGTGCCAGTACTATTGGGGAGGGAGTAGGTGAAAAACTGTTTTTT
clone size: -; V gene: TRBV9; J gene: TRBJ2-7; D gene: TRBD1; CDR3 protein: CASSVGGGQGIYEQYF; CDR3 DNA: TGTGCCAGCAGCGTAGGTGGCGGACAGGGGATCTACGAGCAGTACTTC
clone size: -; V gene: TRBV19; J gene: TRBJ1-5; D gene: -; CDR3 protein: CASSIIGEPQHF; CDR3 DNA: TGTGCCAGTAGTATAATCGGAGAGCCCCAGCATTTT
clone size: -; V gene: TRBV5-6; J gene: TRBJ1-6; D gene: -; CDR3 protein: CASSSPLGSGEWPLHF; CDR3 DNA: TGTGCCAGCAGCTCCCCTTTGGGTTCGGGGGAGTGGCCCCTCCACTTT
clone size: -; V gene: TRBV18; J gene: TRBJ2-5; D gene: -; CDR3 protein: CASVGAQETQYF; CDR3 DNA: TGTGCCAGCGTCGGGGCCCAAGAGACCCAGTACTTC
clone size: -; V gene: TRBV6-5; J gene: TRBJ2-7; D gene: -; CDR3 protein: CASSSPTYEQYF; CDR3 DNA: TGTGCCAGCAGTTCCCCAACCTACGAGCAGTACTTC
clone size: -; V gene: TRBV5-5; J gene: TRBJ1-4; D gene: -; CDR3 protein: CASSSGLRGTNEKLFF; CDR3 DNA: TGTGCCAGCAGCTCTGGCCTCCGGGGAACTAATGAAAAACTGTTTTTT
clone size: -; V gene: TRBV6-5; J gene: TRBJ1-3; D gene: -; CDR3 protein: CASSPPVENTIYF; CDR3 DNA: TGTGCCAGCAGCCCTCCGGTAGAAAACACCATATATTTT